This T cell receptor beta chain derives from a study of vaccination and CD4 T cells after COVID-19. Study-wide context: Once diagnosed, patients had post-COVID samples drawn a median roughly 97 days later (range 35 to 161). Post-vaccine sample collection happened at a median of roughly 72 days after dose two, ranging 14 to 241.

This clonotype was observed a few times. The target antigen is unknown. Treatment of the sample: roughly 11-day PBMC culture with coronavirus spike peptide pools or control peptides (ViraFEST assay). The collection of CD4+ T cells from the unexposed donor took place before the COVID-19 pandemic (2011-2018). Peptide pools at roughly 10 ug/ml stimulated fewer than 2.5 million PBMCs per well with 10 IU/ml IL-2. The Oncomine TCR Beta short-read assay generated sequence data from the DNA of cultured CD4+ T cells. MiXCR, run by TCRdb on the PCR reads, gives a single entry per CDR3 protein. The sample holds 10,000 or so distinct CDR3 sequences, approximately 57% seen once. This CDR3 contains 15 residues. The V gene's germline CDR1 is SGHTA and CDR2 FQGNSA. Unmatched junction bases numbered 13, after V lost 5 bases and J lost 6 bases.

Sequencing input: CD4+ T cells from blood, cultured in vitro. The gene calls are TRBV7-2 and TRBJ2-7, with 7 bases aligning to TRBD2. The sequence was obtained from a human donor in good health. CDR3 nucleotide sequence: TGTGCCAGCAGCCCCGTGGGGGGGTGGGCTTTCGAGCAGTACTTC. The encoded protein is CASSPVGGWAFEQYF.